This T cell receptor beta chain originates from a study of monozygotic twins with inflammatory bowel disease. TCRdb reanalyzed the 5' RACE reads, giving one entry per CDR3 protein sequence and no DNA. Its table lists 330,000 or so distinct CDR3 sequences. Whole-blood RNA isolation (total RNA) proceeded without T cell sorting. Points on this clonotype: Its antigen is not known.

Study-level results: IBD patients, compared with healthy twins, shared fewer clonotypes with others (especially with disease activity).

The sequencing input was blood. This receptor was obtained from a human donor with ulcerative colitis or Crohn's disease, or a healthy co-twin of an affected twin (not recorded which).

CDR3: CASSMTGRQETQYF. The chain is built from TRBV5-1 and TRBJ2-5; TCRdb names TRBD1, which stays unverified in the absence of DNA. CDR1 SGHRS and CDR2 YFSETQ come from the germline V gene. The CDR3 is made up of 14 amino acids.